Listed here is a single T cell receptor beta chain. The target antigen is unknown. Profiling relied on immunoSEQ multiplex PCR, and the TCRdb table lists in-frame clones only, not all of them. The data contain about 170,000 clones, approximately 95% of them singletons. Looked up from germline, CDR1 is SGHRS and CDR2 is YFSETQ. With 2 bases removed from V and 4 bases from J, the gap between germline ends came to 10 bases. The CDR3 consists of 13 residues. This sample is drawn from a study of T cell responses to AZD1222 COVID-19 vaccine. Across the study: Pooled samples include second doses given at about 4 or 12 weeks.

Findings of the study overall: Close to half of all spike-specific TCRs reportedly target regions of the variants that are unmutated.

The specimen comprised peripheral blood, sampled on day 0 of AZD1222 vaccination. V usage is TRBV5-1 and J usage is TRBJ2-7; D not certain. This receptor was obtained from an adult in good health. CDR3 coding DNA: TGCGCCAGCAGCTTACTACAGAAATACGAGCAGTACTTC. Encoded protein: CASSLLQKYEQYF.